What follows are 9 T cell receptor beta chains derived from one specimen sequenced in a study of metastatic and nonmetastatic thyroid tumors (TCRdb year 2020). The method was PCR. Sequenced using an Illumina HiSeq 4000. In TCRdb, the public reads were trimmed at Q25 with fastp and aligned with MiXCR, with productive beta chains retained. This sample is represented by 20,000 to 25,000 clones; around 21% of them were singletons. Together, the top ten hold 27% of the sample. No patient had received any treatment before thyroid surgery. The sequencing input was blood. The receptors shown here come from a female donor with papillary thyroid cancer or a benign thyroid nodule (not recorded which). Some clones in this sample may be carry-over from other donors' samples.

This clone has a count of ten or more. The genes are TRBV27 and TRBJ1-1; D not certain. Deletions cut 2 bases from V and 5 bases from J, with 9 bases between. The CDR3 has 13 amino acids. Germline CDR1 and CDR2: MNHEY and SMNVEV (reference sequence). CDR3 in DNA: TGTGCCAGCAGTTTAAGAAGGAATACTGAAGCTTTCTTT. Translated: CASSLRRNTEAFF.

This clone was detected ten times or more. The CDR3 DNA follows: TGCGCCAGCAGTGACATTCTAGCGGCTCAAGAGACCCAGTACTTC. It is translated as CASSDILAAQETQYF. The chain is built from TRBV10-2 and TRBJ2-5; 7 nucleotides match TRBD2. Germline CDR1 and CDR2: WSHSY and SAAADI. The CDR3 covers 15 residues. V dropped 3 bases and J dropped 2; count of bases not matched to a gene: 6.

The J gene is TRBJ2-7, the V gene TRBV4-1; 8 bases line up with TRBD2. The CDR3 spans 17 residues. J was trimmed by 4 bases and V by 0 bases; bases with no gene match: 11. The germline CDR1 and CDR2 sequences are MGHRA and YSYEKL. The DNA for the CDR3 is TGCGCCAGCAGCCAAGATTTGGGGCGGGAGGCCTATTACGAGCAGTACTTC. The encoded protein is CASSQDLGREAYYEQYF.

The table lists this clone with many counts. The chain combines TRBV30 with TRBJ2-7, with TRBD2 matching over 7 bases. After removal of 2 bases from V and 6 bases from J, the junction contained 4 bases not matched to a gene. This CDR3 is 12 amino acids long. Germline CDR1 GTSNPN, CDR2 SVGIG (reference sequence). The chain's CDR3 is CAWSFWGGEQYF. The CDR3 DNA is TGTGCCTGGAGTTTTTGGGGGGGCGAGCAGTACTTC. Full variable domain (remainder filled in from reference TRBV30 and TRBJ2-7): SQTIHQWPATLVQPVGSPLSLECTVEGTSNPNLYWYRQAAGRGLQLLFYSVGIGQISSEVPQNLSASRPQDRQFILSSKKLLLSDSGFYLCAWSFWGGEQYFGPGTRLTVT.

The table lists this clone with many counts. The chain combines TRBV6-4 with TRBJ2-1; D is perhaps TRBD2 (5 bases). Trimming took 10 bases from V and 9 from J, leaving 13 bases between them. The CDR3 is 11 residues long. Germline-derived CDR1 and CDR2 are MRHNA and SNTAGT. CDR3 protein: CATRIEGEQFF. Here the CDR3 DNA reads TGTGCCACCCGGATAGAGGGTGAGCAGTTCTTC.

This clone was seen a few times. V and J are TRBV14 and TRBJ2-3, with 7 bases lining up with TRBD1. Germline CDR1 reads SGHDN; CDR2 reads FVKESK. V lost 4 bases to trimming and J lost 10 bases; unmatched junction nucleotides: 5. This CDR3 spans 12 amino acids. CDR3 sequence reads: CASSLTGTAQYF. The CDR3 nucleotides are TGTGCCAGCAGCCTCACCGGGACAGCGCAGTATTTT.

This clone was seen ten or more times. This chain links TRBV12-3 or TRBV12-4 with TRBJ1-1, with 9 bases lining up with TRBD1. V gave up 6 bases and J gave up 4 bases; unmatched junction bases: 6. The CDR3 runs to 14 residues. CDR3 bases: TGTGCCAGCAGCCGGGACAGGGATCCCACTGAAGCTTTCTTT. It codes for CASSRDRDPTEAFF.

Points on this clone: A much larger clone lies one base from this, so it may be a read error. The chain carries TRBV5-1 and TRBJ1-1, with 7 bases aligning to TRBD1. The CDR3 loop spans 16 amino acids. CDR1 and CDR2 (germline): SGHRS, YFSETQ. V lost 2 bases, J lost 5 bases, and 12 bases stayed unmatched. The CDR3 spells CASSFSHSGGNTEAFF. The DNA of the CDR3 is TGCGCCAGCAGCTTCTCACACTCAGGGGGTAATACTGAAGCTTTCTTT.

Many counts were recorded for this clone. This rearrangement joins TRBV19 to TRBJ1-4, with D possibly being TRBD1 (5 bases). This CDR3 comprises 15 residues. CDR1 is LNHDA, CDR2 SQIVND, per germline (reference sequence). Trimming left V 2 bases short and J 5 bases short, with 12 bases between. The CDR3 reads CASSIRWAGNEKLFF. The CDR3 bases are TGTGCCAGTAGTATAAGGTGGGCAGGGAATGAAAAACTGTTTTTT. The whole variable domain, remainder taken from reference TRBV19 and TRBJ1-4, is DGGITQSPKYLFRKEGQNVTLSCEQNLNHDAMYWYRQDPGQGLRLIYYSQIVNDFQKGDIAEGYSVSREKKESFPLTVTSAQKNPTAFYLCASSIRWAGNEKLFFGSGTQLSVL.